This T cell receptor beta chain was identified in a study of T cells in Graves' hyperthyroidism and ophthalmopathy. Across the whole study: Peripheral blood specimens were obtained at initial diagnosis, prior to any treatment.

TCR beta CDR3 region amplification was performed from RNA transcripts. First-round RT-PCR of the TCR CDR3 relied on the HTBI primer set. TCRdb reanalysed the multiplex PCR reads using MiXCR and keeps one entry per CDR3 protein. The sample shows a few hundred thousand distinct CDR3 sequences, about an eighth of them seen only once. The CDR3 covers 15 residues. After removal of 3 bases from V and 5 bases from J, the junction contained 3 bases not matched to a gene. Germline V gene lookup returns CDR1 SGHVS and CDR2 FNYEAQ. At least ten counts were recorded for this clonotype. Stable hyperthyroidism: no ophthalmopathy progression over 18 months of follow-up. Newly diagnosed hyperthyroidism, duration under 2 months, in patients aged 18 to 65. A patient was excluded if there was uncontrolled infection, other autoimmune disease, pregnancy or lactation.

The clonotype was recovered from a woman aged 18-35 years with Graves' hyperthyroidism. The chain uses TRBV7-6 and TRBJ2-1; TRBD2 matches 11 bases. The sequenced sample consisted of blood. The CDR3 here is CASSFGTSGNNEQFF. Here the CDR3 DNA reads TGTGCCAGCAGCTTTGGGACTAGCGGTAACAATGAGCAGTTCTTC.